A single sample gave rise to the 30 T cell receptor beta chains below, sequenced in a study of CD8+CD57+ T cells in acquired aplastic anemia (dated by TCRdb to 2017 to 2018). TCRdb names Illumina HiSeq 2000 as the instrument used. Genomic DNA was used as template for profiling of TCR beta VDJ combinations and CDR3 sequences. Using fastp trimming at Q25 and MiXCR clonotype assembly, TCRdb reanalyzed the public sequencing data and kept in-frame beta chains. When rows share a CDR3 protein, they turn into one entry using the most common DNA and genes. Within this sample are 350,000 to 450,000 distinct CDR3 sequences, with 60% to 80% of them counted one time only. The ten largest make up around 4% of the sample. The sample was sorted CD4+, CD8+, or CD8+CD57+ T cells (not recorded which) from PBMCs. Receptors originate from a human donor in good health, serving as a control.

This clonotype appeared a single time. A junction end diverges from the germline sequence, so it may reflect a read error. The CDR3 is CASSVSNGEDTQYF. CDR3 nucleotides: TGTGCCAGCAGCGTATCGAACGGGGAAGATACACAGTATTTT. J is TRBJ2-3 and V is TRBV5-1; perhaps TRBD2 as D (5 bases). The CDR3 runs 14 residues. CDR1 and CDR2 (germline): SGHRS, YFSETQ.

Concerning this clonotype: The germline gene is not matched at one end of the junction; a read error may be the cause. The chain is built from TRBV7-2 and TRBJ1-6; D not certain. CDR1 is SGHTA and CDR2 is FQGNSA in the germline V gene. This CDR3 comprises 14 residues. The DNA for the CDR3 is TGTGCCAGCAGCCCCCAGCGGGTGGCTGCTGAGCAGTTCTTT. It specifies CASSPQRVAAEQFF.

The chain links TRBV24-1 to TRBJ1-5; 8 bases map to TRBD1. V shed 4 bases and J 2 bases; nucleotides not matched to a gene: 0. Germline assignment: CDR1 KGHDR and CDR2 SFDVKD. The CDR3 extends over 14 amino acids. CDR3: CATSETGGNQPQHF. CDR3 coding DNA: TGTGCCACCAGTGAGACAGGGGGCAATCAGCCCCAGCATTTT.

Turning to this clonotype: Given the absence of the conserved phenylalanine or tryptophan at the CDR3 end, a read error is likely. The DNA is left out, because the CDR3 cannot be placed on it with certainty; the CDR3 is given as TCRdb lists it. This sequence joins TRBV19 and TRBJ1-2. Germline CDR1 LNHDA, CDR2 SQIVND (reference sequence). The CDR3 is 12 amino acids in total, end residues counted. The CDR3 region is CASSSGRGGSTY.

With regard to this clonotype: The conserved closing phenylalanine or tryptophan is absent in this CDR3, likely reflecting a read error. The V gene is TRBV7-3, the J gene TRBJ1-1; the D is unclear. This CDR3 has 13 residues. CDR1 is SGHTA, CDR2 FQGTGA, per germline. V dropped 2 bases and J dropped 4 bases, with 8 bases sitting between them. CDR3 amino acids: CASSLPTGTEAFI. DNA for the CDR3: TGTGCCAGCAGCTTACCGACGGGCACTGAAGCTTTCATC.

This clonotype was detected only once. CDR3 sequence reads: CASTIRVSGANVLTF. The CDR3 DNA reads as TGTGCCAGCACTATCCGGGTGAGTGGGGCCAACGTCCTGACTTTC. The genes are TRBV5-8 and TRBJ2-6; the D is unclear. The CDR3 has 15 residues. The germline V gene encodes CDR1 SGHTS and CDR2 YDEGEE. Between the trimmed V and J ends, which lost 6 bases and 3 bases, there was a span of 13 bases.

The CDR3: CASPRRPPQGRYNSPLHF. The CDR3 DNA is TGTGCCAGCCCGAGGAGACCTCCACAGGGGCGTTATAATTCACCCCTCCACTTT. V gene TRBV2 combines with J gene TRBJ1-6, with 7 bases lining up with TRBD1. Germline V CDR1 and CDR2: SNHLY, FYNNEI. V trimming: 8 bases; J trimming: 4 bases; junction bases outside the gene matches: 17. CDR3 length: 18 amino acids. The full variable domain, with the rest looked up from reference TRBV2 and TRBJ1-6, is EPEVTQTPSHQVTQMGQEVILRCVPISNHLYFYWYRQILGQKVEFLVSFYNNEISEKSEIFDDQFSVERPDGSNFTLKIRSTKLEDSAMYFCASPRRPPQGRYNSPLHFGNGTRLTVT.

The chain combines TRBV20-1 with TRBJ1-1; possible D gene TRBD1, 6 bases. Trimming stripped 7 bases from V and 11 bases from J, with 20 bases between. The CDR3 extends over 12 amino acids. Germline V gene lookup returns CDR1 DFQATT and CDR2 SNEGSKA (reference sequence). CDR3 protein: CSVSGSGGLAFF. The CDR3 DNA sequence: TGCAGTGTTAGCGGCAGTGGGGGGCTGGCTTTCTTT.

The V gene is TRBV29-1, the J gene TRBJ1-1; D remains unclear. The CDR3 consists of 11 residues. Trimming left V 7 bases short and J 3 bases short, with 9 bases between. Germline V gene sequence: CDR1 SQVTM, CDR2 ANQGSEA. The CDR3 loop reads CSASDYTEAFF. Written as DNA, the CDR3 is TGCAGCGCTTCGGACTACACTGAAGCTTTCTTT.

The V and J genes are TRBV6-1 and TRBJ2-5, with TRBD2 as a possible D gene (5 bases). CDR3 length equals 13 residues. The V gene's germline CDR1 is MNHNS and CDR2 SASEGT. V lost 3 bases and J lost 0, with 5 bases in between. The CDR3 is CASSERDQETQYF. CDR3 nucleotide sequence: TGTGCCAGCAGTGAGCGGGACCAAGAGACCCAGTACTTC.

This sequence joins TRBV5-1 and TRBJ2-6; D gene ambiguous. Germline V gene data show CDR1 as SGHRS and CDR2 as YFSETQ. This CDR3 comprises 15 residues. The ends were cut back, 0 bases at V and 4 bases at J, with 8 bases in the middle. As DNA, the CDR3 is TGCGCCAGCAGCTTGGAATCAACAGGGGCCAACGTCCTGACTTTC. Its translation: CASSLESTGANVLTF.

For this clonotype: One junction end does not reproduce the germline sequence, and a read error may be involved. This CDR3 is CASSVGTGGSGYAF. For the CDR3, the DNA is TGTGCCAGCAGCGTAGGGACAGGGGGCTCAGGCTATGCCTTC. The chain couples TRBV9 to TRBJ1-2, with 11 bases identical to TRBD1. This CDR3 has 14 amino acids. Germline V gene data show CDR1 as SGDLS and CDR2 as YYNGEE.

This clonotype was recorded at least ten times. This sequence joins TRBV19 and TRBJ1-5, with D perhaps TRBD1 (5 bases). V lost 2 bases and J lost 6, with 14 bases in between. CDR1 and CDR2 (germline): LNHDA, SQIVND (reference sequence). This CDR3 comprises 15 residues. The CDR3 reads CASSIRRALGQPQHF. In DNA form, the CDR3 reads TGTGCCAGTAGTATACGCAGGGCTCTCGGTCAGCCCCAGCATTTT. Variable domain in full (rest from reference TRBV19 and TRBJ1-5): DGGITQSPKYLFRKEGQNVTLSCEQNLNHDAMYWYRQDPGQGLRLIYYSQIVNDFQKGDIAEGYSVSREKKESFPLTVTSAQKNPTAFYLCASSIRRALGQPQHFGDGTRLSIL.

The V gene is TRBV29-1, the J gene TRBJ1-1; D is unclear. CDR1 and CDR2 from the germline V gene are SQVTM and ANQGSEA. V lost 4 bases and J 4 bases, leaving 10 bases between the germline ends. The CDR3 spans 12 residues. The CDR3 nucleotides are TGCAGCGTTGGAATGGAGGGCACTGAAGCTTTCTTT. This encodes CSVGMEGTEAFF.

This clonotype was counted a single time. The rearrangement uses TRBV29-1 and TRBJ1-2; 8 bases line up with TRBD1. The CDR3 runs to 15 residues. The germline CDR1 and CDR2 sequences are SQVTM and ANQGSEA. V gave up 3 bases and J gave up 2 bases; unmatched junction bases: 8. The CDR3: CSVEGQGALNYGYTF. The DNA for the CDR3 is TGCAGCGTTGAGGGGCAGGGGGCGTTAAACTATGGCTACACCTTC.

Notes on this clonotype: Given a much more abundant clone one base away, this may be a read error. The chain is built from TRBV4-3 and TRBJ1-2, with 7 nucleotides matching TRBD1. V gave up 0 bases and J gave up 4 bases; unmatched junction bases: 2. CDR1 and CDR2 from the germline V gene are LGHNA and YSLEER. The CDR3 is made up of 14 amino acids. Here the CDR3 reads CASSQDRGPYGYTF. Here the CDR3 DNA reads TGCGCCAGCAGCCAAGATAGGGGGCCCTATGGCTACACCTTC.

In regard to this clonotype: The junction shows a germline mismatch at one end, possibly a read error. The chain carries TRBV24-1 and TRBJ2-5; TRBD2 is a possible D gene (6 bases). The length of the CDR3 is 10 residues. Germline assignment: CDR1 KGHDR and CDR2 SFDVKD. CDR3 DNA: TGCCCGGAGGGCCAAGAGACCCAGTACTTC. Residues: CPEGQETQYF.

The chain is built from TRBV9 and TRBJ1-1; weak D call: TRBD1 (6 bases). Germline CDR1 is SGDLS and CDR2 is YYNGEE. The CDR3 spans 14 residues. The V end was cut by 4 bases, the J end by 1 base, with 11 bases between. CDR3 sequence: CASSMGHWNTEAFF. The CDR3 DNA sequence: TGTGCCAGCAGCATGGGACATTGGAACACTGAAGCTTTCTTT.

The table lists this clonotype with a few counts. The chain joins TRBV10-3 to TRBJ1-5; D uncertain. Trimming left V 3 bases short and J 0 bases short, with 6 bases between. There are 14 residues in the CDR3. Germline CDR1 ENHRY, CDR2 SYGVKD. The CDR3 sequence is CAISDLRSNQPQHF. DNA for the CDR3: TGTGCCATCAGTGACCTTCGTAGCAATCAGCCCCAGCATTTT.

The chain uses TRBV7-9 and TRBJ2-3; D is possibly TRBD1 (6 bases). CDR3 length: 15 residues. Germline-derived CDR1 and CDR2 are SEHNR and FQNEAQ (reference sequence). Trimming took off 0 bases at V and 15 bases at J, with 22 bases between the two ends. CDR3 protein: CASSLAMSTGVIHYF. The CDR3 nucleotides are TGTGCCAGCAGCTTAGCAATGTCGACAGGCGTAATTCACTATTTT.

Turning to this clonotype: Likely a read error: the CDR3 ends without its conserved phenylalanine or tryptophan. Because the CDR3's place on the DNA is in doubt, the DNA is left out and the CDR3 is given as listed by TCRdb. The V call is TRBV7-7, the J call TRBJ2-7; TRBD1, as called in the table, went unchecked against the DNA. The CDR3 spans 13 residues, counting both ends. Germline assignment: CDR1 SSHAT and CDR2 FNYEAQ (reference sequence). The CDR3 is CASSLASGTETQY.

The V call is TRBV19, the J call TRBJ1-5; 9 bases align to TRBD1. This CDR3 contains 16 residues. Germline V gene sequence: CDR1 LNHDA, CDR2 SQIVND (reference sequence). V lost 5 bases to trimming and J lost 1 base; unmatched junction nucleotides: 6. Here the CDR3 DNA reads TGTGCCAGTAGTGCCGGGACAGGGTGGAGCAATCAGCCCCAGCATTTT. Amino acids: CASSAGTGWSNQPQHF. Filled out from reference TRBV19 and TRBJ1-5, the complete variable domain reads DGGITQSPKYLFRKEGQNVTLSCEQNLNHDAMYWYRQDPGQGLRLIYYSQIVNDFQKGDIAEGYSVSREKKESFPLTVTSAQKNPTAFYLCASSAGTGWSNQPQHFGDGTRLSIL.

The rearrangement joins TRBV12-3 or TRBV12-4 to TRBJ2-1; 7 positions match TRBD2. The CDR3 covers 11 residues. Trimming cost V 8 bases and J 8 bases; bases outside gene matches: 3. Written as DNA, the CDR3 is TGTGCCAGCGAACGGGGGGATGAGCAGTTCTTC. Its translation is CASERGDEQFF.

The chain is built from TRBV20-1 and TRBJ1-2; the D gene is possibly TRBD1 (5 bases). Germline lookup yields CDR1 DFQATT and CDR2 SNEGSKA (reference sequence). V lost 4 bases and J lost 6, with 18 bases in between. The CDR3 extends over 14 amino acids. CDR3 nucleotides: TGCAGTGCTACGGAGGCGGGGGAAAGCCATGGCTACACCTTC. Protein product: CSATEAGESHGYTF.

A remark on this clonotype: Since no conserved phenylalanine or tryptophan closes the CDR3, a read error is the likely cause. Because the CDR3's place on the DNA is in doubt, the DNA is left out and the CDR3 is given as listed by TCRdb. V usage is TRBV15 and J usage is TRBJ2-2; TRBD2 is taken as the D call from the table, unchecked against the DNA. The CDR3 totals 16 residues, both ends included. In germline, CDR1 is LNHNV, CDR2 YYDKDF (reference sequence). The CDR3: CATSRGLARVTGDLFL.

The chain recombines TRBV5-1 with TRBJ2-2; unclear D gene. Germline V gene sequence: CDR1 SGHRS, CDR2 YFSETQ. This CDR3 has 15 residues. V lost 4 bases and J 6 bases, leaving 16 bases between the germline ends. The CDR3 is CASSPRARGPGELFF. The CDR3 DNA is TGCGCCAGCAGCCCCCGGGCGAGAGGTCCCGGGGAGCTGTTTTTT.

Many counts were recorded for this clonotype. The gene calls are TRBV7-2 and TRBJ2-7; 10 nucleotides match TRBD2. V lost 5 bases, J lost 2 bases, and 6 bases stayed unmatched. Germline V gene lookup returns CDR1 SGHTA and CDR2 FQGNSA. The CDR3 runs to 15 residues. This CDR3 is CASSRNSGGAYEQYF. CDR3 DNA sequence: TGTGCCAGCAGCCGTAACAGCGGGGGGGCCTACGAGCAGTACTTC.

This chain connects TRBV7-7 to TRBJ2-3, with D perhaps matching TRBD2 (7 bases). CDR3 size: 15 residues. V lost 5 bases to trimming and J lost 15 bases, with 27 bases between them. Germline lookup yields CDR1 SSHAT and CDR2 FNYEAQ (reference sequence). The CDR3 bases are TGTGCCAGCAGCCGAGGGGGGGACTACGAGCAGTACTTCTATTTT. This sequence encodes CASSRGGDYEQYFYF.

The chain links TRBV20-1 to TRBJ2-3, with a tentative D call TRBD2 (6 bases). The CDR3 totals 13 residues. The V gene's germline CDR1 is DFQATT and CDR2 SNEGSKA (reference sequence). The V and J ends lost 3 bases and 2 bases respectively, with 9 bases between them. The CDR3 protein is CSASAGPTDTQYF. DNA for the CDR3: TGCAGTGCTAGCGCGGGGCCCACAGATACGCAGTATTTT.

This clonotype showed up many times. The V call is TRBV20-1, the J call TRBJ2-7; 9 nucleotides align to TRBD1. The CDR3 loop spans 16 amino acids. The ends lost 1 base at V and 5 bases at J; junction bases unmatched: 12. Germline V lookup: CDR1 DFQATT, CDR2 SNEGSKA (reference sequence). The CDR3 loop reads CSARGAFGQGYHEQYF. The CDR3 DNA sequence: TGCAGTGCTAGAGGAGCCTTCGGACAGGGGTACCACGAGCAGTACTTC.